This entry features one TCR beta chain sequence. Antigen unknown. The data were obtained in a study of pediatric ulcerative colitis. About the research overall: Ulcerative colitis patients had pancolitis or left-sided colitis, with confirming histology.

One to two pinch biopsies were taken from the rectum during colonoscopy. Study-wide results and caveats: Blood-rectal clonal overlap within each person was significantly higher in ulcerative colitis patients than controls. All ulcerative colitis patients, but no controls, carried a couple of rectal clonotypes. Two patients had blood samples with substantially reduced template counts.

Sequenced by immunoSEQ multiplex PCR; TCRdb stores in-frame clones only, minus some. The profile shows 35,000 or so clones, more than 70% of them singletons. V lost 8 bases and J 1 base, leaving 14 bases between the germline ends. The germline V gene encodes CDR1 GTSNPN and CDR2 SVGIG (reference sequence). CDR3 length: 14 amino acids. Specimen: gut tissue. The clonotype comes from a boy aged 5-17 years with moderate ulcerative colitis. The chain couples TRBV30 to TRBJ2-2; unclear D gene. CDR3 protein: CAAVRAWNTGELFF. In nucleotides, the CDR3 is TGTGCCGCCGTTCGTGCGTGGAACACCGGGGAGCTGTTTTTT.